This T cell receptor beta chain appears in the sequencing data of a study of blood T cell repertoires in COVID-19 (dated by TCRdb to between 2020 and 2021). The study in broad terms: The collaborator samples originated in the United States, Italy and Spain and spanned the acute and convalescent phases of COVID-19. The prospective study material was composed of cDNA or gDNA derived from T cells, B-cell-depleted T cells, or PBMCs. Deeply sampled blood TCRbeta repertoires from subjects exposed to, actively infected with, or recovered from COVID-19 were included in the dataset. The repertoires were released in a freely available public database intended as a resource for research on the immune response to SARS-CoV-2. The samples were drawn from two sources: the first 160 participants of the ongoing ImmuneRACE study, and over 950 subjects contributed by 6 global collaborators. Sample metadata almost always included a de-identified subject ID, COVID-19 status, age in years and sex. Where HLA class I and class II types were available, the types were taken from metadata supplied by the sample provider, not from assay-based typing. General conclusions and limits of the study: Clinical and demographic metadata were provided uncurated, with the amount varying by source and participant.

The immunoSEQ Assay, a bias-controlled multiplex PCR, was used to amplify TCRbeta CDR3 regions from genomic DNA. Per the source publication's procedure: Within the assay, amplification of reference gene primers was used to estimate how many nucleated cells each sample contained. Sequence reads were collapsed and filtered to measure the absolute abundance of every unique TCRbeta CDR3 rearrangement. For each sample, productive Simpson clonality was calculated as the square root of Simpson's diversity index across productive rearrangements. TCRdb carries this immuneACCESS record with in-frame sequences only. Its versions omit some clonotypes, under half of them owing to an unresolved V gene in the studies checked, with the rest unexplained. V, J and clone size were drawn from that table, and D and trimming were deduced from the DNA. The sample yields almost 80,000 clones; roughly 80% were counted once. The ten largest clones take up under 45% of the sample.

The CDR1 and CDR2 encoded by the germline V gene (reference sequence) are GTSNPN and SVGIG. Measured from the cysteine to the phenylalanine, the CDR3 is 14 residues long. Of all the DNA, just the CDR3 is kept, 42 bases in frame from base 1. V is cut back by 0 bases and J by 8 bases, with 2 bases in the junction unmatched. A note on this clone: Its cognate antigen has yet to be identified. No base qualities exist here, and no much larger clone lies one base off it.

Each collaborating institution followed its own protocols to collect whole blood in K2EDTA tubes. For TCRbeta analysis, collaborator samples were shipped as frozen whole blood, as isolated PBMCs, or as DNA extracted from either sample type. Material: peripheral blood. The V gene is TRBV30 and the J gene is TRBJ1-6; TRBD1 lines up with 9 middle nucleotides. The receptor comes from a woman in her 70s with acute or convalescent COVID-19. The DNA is TGTGCCTGGAGTGTGGGACAGGGAGATTCACCCCTCCACTTT. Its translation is CAWSVGQGDSPLHF.